Below, 10 T cell receptor beta chains from the same sample are listed, as sequenced in a study of OX40 agonist ivuxolimab in advanced cancers. Sequencing was performed with immunoSEQ multiplex PCR; in TCRdb, only in-frame clones are kept and a portion is missing. Of around 57,000 clones in the sample, around 92% are singletons; the top ten hold roughly 21%. Sequencing used CD4+ or CD8+ T cells sorted from blood, obtained in a trial of the OX40 agonist ivuxolimab. These receptors all stem from an adult with an advanced solid tumor such as melanoma, head and neck, liver or kidney cancer.

This chain connects TRBV18 to TRBJ1-1, with 7 bases fitting TRBD1. Germline CDR1 reads KGHSH; CDR2 reads LQKENI. Losses at the gene ends were 4 bases for V and 8 bases for J; bases not matched to a gene: 10. There are 14 residues in the CDR3. CDR3 sequence reads: CASSLPRDRKEAFF. In nucleotides, the CDR3 is TGTGCCAGCTCACTCCCTCGGGACAGAAAAGAAGCTTTCTTT.

The V and J genes are TRBV30 and TRBJ2-5; maybe TRBD1 (6 bases). The V gene lost 0 bases and the J gene lost 4 bases, with 6 bases spanning the gap. The length of the CDR3 is 12 residues. Germline CDR1 and CDR2: GTSNPN and SVGIG (reference sequence). The CDR3: CAWSVQGETQYF. In nucleotides, the CDR3 is TGTGCCTGGAGTGTACAGGGAGAGACCCAGTACTTC.

J is TRBJ2-1 and V is TRBV5-1; 9 bases are a match to TRBD2. The CDR3 has 14 residues. The junction had 1 base not matched to a gene; V was cut back by 0 bases and J by 6 bases. From germline, CDR1 is SGHRS and CDR2 YFSETQ. CDR3 DNA: TGCGCCAGCAGCTTGGGACTAGCGGCCAATGAGCAGTTCTTC. It translates to CASSLGLAANEQFF.

The V call is TRBV7-6, the J call TRBJ2-3; D call uncertain. The CDR3 totals 13 residues. Trimming took 3 bases from V and 2 from J, leaving 6 bases between them. Germline V gene sequence: CDR1 SGHVS, CDR2 FNYEAQ. CDR3 loop: CASSFGFTDTQYF. CDR3 nucleotides: TGTGCCAGCAGCTTTGGTTTCACAGATACGCAGTATTTT.

The J gene is TRBJ2-3, the V gene TRBV15, with a weak D call TRBD1 (5 bases). V was shortened by 4 bases and J by 7 bases, with 6 bases between the two germline ends. Germline CDR1 LNHNV, CDR2 YYDKDF (reference sequence). The CDR3 consists of 11 residues. The CDR3 nucleotides are TGTGCCACCAGCATGGGGCATACGCAGTATTTT. It encodes CATSMGHTQYF.

This clone has a single count. The chain carries TRBV9 and TRBJ1-2; 7 bases line up with TRBD1. Germline values: CDR1 SGDLS, CDR2 YYNGEE. CDR3 length: 16 residues. J was trimmed by 4 bases and V by 4 bases; bases with no gene match: 13. CDR3 in DNA: TGTGCCAGCAGCCCGTCAGGGGGGGCGCTGGGCTATGGCTACACCTTC. Amino acids: CASSPSGGALGYGYTF.

The chain recombines TRBV28 with TRBJ2-1; unclear D gene. The CDR3 has 16 amino acids. Germline CDR1 and CDR2: MDHEN and SYDVKM. Trimming pared 2 bases from V and 0 bases from J, leaving 11 bases between. CDR3 sequence: CASSLGPRPSYNEQFF. The CDR3 nucleotides are TGTGCCAGCAGTTTAGGACCTAGGCCCTCCTACAATGAGCAGTTCTTC.

This clone is judged medium-sized (0.01 to 0.1%). This chain connects TRBV6-4 to TRBJ2-1, with D unresolved. CDR3 length equals 13 residues. V shed 4 bases and J shed 0 bases, with 4 bases lying between them. Germline CDR1 is MRHNA and CDR2 is SNTAGT. The CDR3 here is CASSASSYNEQFF. The CDR3 nucleotides are TGTGCCAGCAGTGCTAGCTCCTACAATGAGCAGTTCTTC.

The count of this clone is one. The chain carries TRBV5-4 and TRBJ2-7; D remains unclear. The CDR3 spans 13 residues. Per the germline V gene, CDR1 is SGHNT and CDR2 is YYREEE (reference sequence). V was cut by 5 bases and J by 6 bases, with 15 bases left in between. CDR3 coding DNA: TGTGCCAGCAGATTTAATTCGGGTACCGAGCAGTACTTC. Residues: CASRFNSGTEQYF.

V usage is TRBV7-9 and J usage is TRBJ2-1; D unresolved. CDR3 size: 14 residues. Trimming shortened V by 1 base and J by 9 bases, and 13 bases separated the two germline ends. CDR1 is SEHNR, CDR2 FQNEAQ, per germline (reference sequence). The CDR3 here is CASSLGAVIGEQFF. CDR3 nucleotide sequence: TGTGCCAGCAGCTTAGGGGCAGTAATAGGTGAGCAGTTCTTC.